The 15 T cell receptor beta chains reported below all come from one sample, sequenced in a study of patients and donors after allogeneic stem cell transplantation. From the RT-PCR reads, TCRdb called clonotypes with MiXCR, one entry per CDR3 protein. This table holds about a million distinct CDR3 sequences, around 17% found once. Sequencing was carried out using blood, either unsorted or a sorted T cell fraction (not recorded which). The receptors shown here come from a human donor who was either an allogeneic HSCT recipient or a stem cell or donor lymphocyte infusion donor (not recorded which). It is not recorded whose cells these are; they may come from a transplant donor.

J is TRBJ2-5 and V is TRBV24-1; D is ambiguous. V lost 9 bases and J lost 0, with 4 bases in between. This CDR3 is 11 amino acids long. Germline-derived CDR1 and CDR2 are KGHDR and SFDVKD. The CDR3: CATGNQETQYF. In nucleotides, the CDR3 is TGTGCCACCGGGAACCAAGAGACCCAGTACTTC.

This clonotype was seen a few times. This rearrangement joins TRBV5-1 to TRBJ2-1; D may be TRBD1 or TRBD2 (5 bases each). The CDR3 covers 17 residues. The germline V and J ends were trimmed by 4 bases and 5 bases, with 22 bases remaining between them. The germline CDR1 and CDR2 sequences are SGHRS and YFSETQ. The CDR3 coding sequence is TGCGCCAGCAGCCCCAAGGCAACGGGACGAAAGAACAATGAGCAGTTCTTC. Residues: CASSPKATGRKNNEQFF. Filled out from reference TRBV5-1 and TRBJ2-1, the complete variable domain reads KAGVTQTPRYLIKTRGQQVTLSCSPISGHRSVSWYQQTPGQGLQFLFEYFSETQRNKGNFPGRFSGRQFSNSRSEMNVSTLELGDSALYLCASSPKATGRKNNEQFFGPGTRLTVL.

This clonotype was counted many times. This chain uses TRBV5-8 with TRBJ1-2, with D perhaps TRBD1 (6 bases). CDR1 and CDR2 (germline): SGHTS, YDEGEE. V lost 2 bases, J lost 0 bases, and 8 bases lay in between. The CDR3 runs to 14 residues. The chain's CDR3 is CASSFRGSNYGYTF. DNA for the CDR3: TGTGCCAGCAGCTTCAGGGGCTCTAACTATGGCTACACCTTC.

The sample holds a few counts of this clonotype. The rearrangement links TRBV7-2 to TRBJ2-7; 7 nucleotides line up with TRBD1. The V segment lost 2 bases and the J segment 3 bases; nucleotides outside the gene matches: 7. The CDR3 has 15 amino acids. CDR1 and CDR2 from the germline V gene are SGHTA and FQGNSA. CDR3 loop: CASSLFDRAHYEQYF. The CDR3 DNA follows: TGTGCCAGCAGCTTATTCGACAGGGCCCACTACGAGCAGTACTTC.

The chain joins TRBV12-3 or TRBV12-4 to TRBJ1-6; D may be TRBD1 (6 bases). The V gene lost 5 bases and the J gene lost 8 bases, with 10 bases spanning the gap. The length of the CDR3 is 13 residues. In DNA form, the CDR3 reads TGTGCCAGCAGTGGGAACAGGGATTCACCCCTCCACTTT. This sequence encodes CASSGNRDSPLHF.

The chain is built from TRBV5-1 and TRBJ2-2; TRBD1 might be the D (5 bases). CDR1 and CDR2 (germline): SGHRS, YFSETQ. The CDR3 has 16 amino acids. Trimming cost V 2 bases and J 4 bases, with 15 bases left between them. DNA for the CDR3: TGCGCCAGCAGCTTCTTAGGGGCCCCCGGCACCGGGGAGCTGTTTTTT. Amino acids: CASSFLGAPGTGELFF.

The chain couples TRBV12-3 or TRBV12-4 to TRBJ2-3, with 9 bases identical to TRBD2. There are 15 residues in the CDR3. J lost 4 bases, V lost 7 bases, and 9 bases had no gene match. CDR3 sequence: CASIRAGGLSDTQYF. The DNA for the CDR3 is TGTGCCAGCATTAGGGCGGGAGGGCTCTCAGATACGCAGTATTTT.

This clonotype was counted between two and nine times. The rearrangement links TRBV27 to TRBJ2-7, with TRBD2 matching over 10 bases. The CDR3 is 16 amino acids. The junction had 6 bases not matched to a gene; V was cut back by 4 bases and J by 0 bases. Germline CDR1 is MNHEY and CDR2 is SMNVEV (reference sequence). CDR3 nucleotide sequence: TGTGCCAGCAGTTCCTTAGCGGGGGGCCCCTCCTACGAGCAGTACTTC. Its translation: CASSSLAGGPSYEQYF.

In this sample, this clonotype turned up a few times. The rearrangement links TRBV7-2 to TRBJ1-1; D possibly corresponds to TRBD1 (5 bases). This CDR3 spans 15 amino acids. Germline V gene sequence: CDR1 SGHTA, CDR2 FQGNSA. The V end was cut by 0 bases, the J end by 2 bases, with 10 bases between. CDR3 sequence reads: CASSLAARGNTEAFF. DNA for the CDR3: TGTGCCAGCAGCTTAGCCGCGAGGGGTAACACTGAAGCTTTCTTT.

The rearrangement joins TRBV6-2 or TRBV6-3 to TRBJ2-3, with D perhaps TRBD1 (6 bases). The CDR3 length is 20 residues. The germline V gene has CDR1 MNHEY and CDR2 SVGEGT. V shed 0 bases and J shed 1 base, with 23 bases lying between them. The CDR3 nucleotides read TGTGCCAGCAGTTACTCGATGGGTCCGAGGGGCCACAGGGGCACAGATACGCAGTATTTT. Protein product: CASSYSMGPRGHRGTDTQYF.

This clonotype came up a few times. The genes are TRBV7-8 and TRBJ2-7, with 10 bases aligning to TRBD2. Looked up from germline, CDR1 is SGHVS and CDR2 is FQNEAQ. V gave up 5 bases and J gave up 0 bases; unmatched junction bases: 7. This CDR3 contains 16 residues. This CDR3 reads CASSQLAGAPSYEQYF. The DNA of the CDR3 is TGTGCCAGCAGCCAGCTAGCGGGAGCACCCTCCTACGAGCAGTACTTC.

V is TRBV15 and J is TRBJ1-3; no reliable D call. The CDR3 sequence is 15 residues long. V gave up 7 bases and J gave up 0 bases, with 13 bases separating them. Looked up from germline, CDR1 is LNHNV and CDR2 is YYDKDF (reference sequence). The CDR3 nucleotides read TGTGCCACCACGCCGGGCAGGTCCTCTGGAAACACCATATATTTT. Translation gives CATTPGRSSGNTIYF.

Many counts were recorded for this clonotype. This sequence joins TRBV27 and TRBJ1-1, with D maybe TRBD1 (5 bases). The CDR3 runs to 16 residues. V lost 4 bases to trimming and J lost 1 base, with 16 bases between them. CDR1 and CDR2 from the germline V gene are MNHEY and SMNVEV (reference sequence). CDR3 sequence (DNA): TGTGCCAGCAGTTCGTGGGAGGGGCACGGGAACACTGAAGCTTTCTTT. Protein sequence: CASSSWEGHGNTEAFF.

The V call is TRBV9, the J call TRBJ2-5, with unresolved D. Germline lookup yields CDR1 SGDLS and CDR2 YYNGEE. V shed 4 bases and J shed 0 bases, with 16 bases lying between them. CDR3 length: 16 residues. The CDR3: CASSPQTKGYQETQYF. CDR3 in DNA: TGTGCCAGCAGCCCCCAAACCAAGGGTTACCAAGAGACCCAGTACTTC.

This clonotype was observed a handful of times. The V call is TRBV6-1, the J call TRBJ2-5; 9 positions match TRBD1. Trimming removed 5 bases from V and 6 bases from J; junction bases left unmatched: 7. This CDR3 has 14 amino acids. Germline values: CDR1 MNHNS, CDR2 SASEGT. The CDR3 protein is CASSTTGGVKTQYF. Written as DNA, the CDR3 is TGTGCCAGCAGTACTACAGGGGGCGTAAAGACCCAGTACTTC.